This TCR beta chain derives from a study of spatial heterogeneity in lung cancer. General observations from the study: Ubiquitous expanded tumor TCRs appeared in blood more at resection than follow-up.

Time point denoted: sample taken at primary tumor resection. The 55 to 90 donors had untreated early-stage non-small cell lung cancer. From tumor, nontumor lung or frozen PBMC, whole RNA was taken unsorted for sequencing. Unique molecular identifiers, one per molecule, were present on every TCR cDNA molecule. A single record per CDR3 protein comes from TCRdb applying MiXCR to the 5' RACE reads. The sample has about 80,000 distinct CDR3 sequences, approximately 8% seen once. The V gene lost 7 bases and the J gene lost 4 bases, with 8 bases spanning the gap. Germline assignment: CDR1 WNHNN and CDR2 SYGVQD (reference sequence). The CDR3 loop spans 11 amino acids. This clonotype was seen at least ten times. The antigen is undetermined.

The clonotype originates from a male donor with early-stage non-small cell lung cancer. The sample was PBMCs, taken at surgery. The chain carries TRBV10-1 and TRBJ2-7; the D gene is possibly TRBD1 (6 bases). Here the CDR3 reads CASTQGYEQYF. CDR3 DNA: TGCGCCAGCACACAGGGATACGAGCAGTACTTC.